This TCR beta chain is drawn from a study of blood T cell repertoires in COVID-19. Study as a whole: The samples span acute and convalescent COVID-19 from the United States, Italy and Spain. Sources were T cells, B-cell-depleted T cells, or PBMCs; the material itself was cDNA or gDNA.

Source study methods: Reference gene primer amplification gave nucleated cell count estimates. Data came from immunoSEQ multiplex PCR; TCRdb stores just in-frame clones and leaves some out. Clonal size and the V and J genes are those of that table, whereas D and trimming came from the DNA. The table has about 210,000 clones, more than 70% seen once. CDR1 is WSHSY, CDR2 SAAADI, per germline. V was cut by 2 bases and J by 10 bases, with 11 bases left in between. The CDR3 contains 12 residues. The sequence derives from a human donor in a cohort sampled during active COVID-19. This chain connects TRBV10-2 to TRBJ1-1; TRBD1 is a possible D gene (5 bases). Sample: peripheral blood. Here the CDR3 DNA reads TGCGCCAGCAGTGAGGCAGGGATAGGAGCTTTCTTT. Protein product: CASSEAGIGAFF.